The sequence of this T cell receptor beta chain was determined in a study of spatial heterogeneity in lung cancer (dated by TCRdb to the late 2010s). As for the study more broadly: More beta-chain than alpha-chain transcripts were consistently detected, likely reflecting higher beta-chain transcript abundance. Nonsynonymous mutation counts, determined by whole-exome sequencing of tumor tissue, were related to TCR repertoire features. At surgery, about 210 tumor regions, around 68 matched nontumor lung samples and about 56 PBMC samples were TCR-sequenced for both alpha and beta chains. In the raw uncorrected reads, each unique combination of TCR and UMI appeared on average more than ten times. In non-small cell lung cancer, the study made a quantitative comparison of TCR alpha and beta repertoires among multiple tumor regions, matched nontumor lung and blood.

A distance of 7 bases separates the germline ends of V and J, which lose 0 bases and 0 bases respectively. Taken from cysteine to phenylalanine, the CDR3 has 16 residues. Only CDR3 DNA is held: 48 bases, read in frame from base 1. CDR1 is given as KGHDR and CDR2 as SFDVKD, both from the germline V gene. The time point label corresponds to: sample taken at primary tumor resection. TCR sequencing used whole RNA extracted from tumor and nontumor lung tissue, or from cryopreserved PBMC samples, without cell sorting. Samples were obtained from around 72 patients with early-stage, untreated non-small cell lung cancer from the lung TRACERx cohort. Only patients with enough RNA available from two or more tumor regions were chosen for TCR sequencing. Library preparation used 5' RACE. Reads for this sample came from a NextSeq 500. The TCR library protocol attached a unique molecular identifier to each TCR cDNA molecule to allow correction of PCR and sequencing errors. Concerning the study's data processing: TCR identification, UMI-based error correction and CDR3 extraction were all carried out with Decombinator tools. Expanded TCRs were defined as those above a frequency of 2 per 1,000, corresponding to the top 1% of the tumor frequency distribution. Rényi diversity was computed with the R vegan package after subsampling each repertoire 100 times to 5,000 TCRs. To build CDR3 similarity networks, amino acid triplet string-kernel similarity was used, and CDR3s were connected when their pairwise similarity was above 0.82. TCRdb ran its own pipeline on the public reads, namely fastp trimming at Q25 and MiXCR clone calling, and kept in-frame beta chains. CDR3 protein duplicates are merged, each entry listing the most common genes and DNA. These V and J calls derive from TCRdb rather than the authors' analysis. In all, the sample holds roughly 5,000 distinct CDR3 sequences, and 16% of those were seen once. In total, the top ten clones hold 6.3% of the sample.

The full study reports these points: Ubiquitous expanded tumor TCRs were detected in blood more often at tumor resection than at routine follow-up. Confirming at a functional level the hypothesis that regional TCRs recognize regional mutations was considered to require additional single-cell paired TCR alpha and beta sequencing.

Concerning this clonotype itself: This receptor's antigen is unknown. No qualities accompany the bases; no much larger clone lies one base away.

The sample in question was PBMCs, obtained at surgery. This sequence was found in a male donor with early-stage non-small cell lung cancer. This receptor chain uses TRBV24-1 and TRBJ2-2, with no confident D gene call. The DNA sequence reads TGTGCCACCAGTGATTTGTACCAACCGAACACCGGGGAGCTGTTTTTT. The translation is CATSDLYQPNTGELFF.